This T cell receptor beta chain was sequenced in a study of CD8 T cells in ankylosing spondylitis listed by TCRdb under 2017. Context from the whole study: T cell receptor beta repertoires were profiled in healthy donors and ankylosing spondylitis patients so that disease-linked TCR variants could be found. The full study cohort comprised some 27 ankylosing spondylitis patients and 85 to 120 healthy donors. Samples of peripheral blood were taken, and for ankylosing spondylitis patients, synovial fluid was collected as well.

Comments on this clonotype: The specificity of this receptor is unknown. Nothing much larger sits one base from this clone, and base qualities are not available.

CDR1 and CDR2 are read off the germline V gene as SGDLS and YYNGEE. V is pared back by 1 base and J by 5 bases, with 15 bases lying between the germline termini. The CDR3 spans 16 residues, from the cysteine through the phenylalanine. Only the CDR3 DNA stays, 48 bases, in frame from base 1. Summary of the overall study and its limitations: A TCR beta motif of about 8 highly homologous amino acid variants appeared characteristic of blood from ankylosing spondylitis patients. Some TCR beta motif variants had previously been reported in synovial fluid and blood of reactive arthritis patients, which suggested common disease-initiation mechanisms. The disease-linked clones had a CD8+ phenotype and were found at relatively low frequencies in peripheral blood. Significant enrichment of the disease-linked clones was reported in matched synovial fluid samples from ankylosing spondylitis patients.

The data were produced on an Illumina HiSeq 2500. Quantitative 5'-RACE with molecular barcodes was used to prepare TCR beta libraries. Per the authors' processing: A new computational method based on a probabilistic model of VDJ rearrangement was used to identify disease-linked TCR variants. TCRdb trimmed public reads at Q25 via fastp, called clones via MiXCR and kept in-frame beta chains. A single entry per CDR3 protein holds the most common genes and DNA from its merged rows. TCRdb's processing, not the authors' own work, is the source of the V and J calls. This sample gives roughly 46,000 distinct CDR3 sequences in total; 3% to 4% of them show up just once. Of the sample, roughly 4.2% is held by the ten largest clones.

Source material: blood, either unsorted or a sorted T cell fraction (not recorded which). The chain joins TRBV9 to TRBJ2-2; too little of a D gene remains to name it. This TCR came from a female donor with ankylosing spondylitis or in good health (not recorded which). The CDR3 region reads CASSVFLSHATGELFF. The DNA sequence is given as TGTGCCAGCAGCGTATTTCTATCTCACGCGACCGGGGAGCTGTTTTTT.